The TCR beta chain under discussion was sequenced for a study of T cell clones after liver transplantation. Overall study: Liver transplant recipients had immunosuppression withdrawal attempted within 2 years. TCRbeta sequencing after a pre-transplant mixed lymphocyte reaction identified graft-donor-reactive clones, later tracked in post-transplant blood.

CD3+CD4+ and CD3+CD8+ cells were FACS-sorted from thawed unstimulated PBMCs. Study-wide points: Low donor cell numbers restricted donor-reactive repertoire measurement in a couple of subjects.

Of note for this clone: Its antigen is not identified.

Deletions cut 5 bases from V and 0 bases from J, with 14 bases between. The CDR3 is 16 residues long. Per germline, CDR1 LNHDA and CDR2 SQIVND (reference sequence). The protocol was immunoSEQ multiplex PCR, while the TCRdb copy is restricted to in-frame clones and leaves out a portion. The repertoire includes 55,000 to 75,000 clones, approximately 70% of them detected once, and approximately 3% sits in the top ten. The sequence was obtained from a human patient who received a liver transplant. Some T cells could come from the graft donor. Sample: CD4+ T cells from blood, taken at the approximately 16-month timepoint. The V and J genes are TRBV19 and TRBJ1-3; D is undetermined. CDR3 bases: TGTGCCAGTAGTCCCCGCGGGAGGCACTCTGGAAACACCATATATTTT. Residues: CASSPRGRHSGNTIYF.